The rows below give T cell receptor beta chains drawn from one sample of a study of CD8 T cells in Susac syndrome. TCRdb reanalysed the immunoSEQ multiplex PCR reads using MiXCR and keeps one entry per CDR3 protein. Of about 120,000 distinct CDR3 sequences in the sample, roughly 94% were seen once. Input material: CD4+ T cells from PBMCs. The source is a human donor in good health. The CDR3 runs from the conserved cysteine through the conserved F or W. D genes are given only for firm matches. Only some rows state a clone size, as once, few, many or a class for expanded clones.

V gene: TRBV27
J gene: TRBJ1-5
D gene: TRBD1
clone size: -
CDR3 protein: CASSSDRGHQPQHF
CDR3 DNA: TGTGCCAGCAGTTCTGACAGGGGGCACCAGCCCCAGCATTTT

V gene: TRBV25-1
J gene: TRBJ2-2
D gene: -
clone size: -
CDR3 protein: CASSEYGPSTGELFF
CDR3 DNA: TGTGCCAGCAGTGAATATGGGCCATCCACCGGGGAGCTGTTTTTT

V gene: TRBV3-1
J gene: TRBJ1-2
D gene: -
clone size: -
CDR3 protein: CASSQDGGILGYTF
CDR3 DNA: TGTGCCAGCAGCCAAGACGGAGGGATCCTCGGCTACACCTTC

V gene: TRBV20-1
J gene: TRBJ2-3
D gene: -
clone size: -
CDR3 protein: CSVTLGTPTFTDTQYF
CDR3 DNA: TGCAGTGTCACGTTGGGGACTCCTACCTTCACAGATACGCAGTATTTT

V gene: TRBV12-3/TRBV12-4
J gene: TRBJ1-5
D gene: -
clone size: -
CDR3 protein: CASSYKGETLYNQPQHF
CDR3 DNA: TGTGCCAGCAGTTATAAGGGAGAGACACTATACAATCAGCCCCAGCATTTT

V gene: TRBV11-2
J gene: TRBJ2-2
D gene: TRBD2
clone size: -
CDR3 protein: CASSFGLAVTGELFF
CDR3 DNA: TGTGCCAGCAGCTTCGGACTAGCGGTCACCGGGGAGCTGTTTTTT

V gene: TRBV29-1
J gene: TRBJ2-1
D gene: -
clone size: -
CDR3 protein: CSVEGVFGNEQFF
CDR3 DNA: TGCAGCGTTGAGGGGGTGTTTGGCAATGAGCAGTTCTTC

V gene: TRBV6-2/TRBV6-3
J gene: TRBJ2-4
D gene: -
clone size: once
CDR3 protein: CASSFTKNIQYF
CDR3 DNA: TGTGCCAGCAGTTTTACCAAAAACATTCAGTACTTC

V gene: TRBV30
J gene: TRBJ2-3
D gene: TRBD2
clone size: -
CDR3 protein: CAWSVLTSGPPDTQYF
CDR3 DNA: TGTGCCTGGAGTGTACTAACTAGCGGCCCACCAGATACGCAGTATTTT

V gene: TRBV19
J gene: TRBJ2-3
D gene: -
clone size: -
CDR3 protein: CASSAAGEGTQYF
CDR3 DNA: TGTGCCAGTTCCGCGGCTGGTGAGGGCACGCAGTATTTT

V gene: TRBV12-3/TRBV12-4
J gene: TRBJ2-7
D gene: -
clone size: -
CDR3 protein: CASSLEGLWQYF
CDR3 DNA: TGTGCCAGCAGTTTAGAGGGGTTGTGGCAGTACTTC

V gene: TRBV20-1
J gene: TRBJ2-1
D gene: -
clone size: -
CDR3 protein: CSARGATGVGEQFF
CDR3 DNA: TGCAGTGCTAGAGGGGCGACGGGAGTGGGAGAGCAGTTCTTC

V gene: TRBV12-5
J gene: TRBJ2-3
D gene: TRBD1
clone size: -
CDR3 protein: CASGLVMTGGLPFGQYF
CDR3 DNA: TGTGCTAGTGGTTTGGTAATGACAGGGGGTCTCCCATTTGGGCAGTATTTT

V gene: TRBV18
J gene: TRBJ1-6
D gene: -
clone size: -
CDR3 protein: CASSPPVVKGRGNSPLHF
CDR3 DNA: TGTGCCAGCTCACCACCCGTCGTAAAGGGACGGGGAAATTCACCCCTCCACTTT

V gene: TRBV29-1
J gene: TRBJ1-4
D gene: TRBD1
clone size: -
CDR3 protein: CSVGGTGGGEKLFF
CDR3 DNA: TGCAGCGTTGGGGGGACAGGGGGAGGGGAAAAACTGTTTTTT

V gene: TRBV7-2
J gene: TRBJ2-7
D gene: -
clone size: -
CDR3 protein: CASSGHETGGEQYF
CDR3 DNA: TGTGCCAGCTCCGGGCACGAGACCGGGGGCGAGCAGTACTTC

V gene: TRBV27
J gene: TRBJ2-5
D gene: -
clone size: -
CDR3 protein: CASSLSAGQQETQYF
CDR3 DNA: TGTGCCAGCAGTTTATCTGCGGGACAGCAAGAGACCCAGTACTTC

V gene: TRBV20-1
J gene: TRBJ1-2
D gene: -
clone size: -
CDR3 protein: CSAAAPLGIYGYTF
CDR3 DNA: TGCAGTGCAGCGGCGCCCCTGGGTATCTATGGCTACACCTTC

V gene: TRBV28
J gene: TRBJ2-7
D gene: -
clone size: -
CDR3 protein: CASSLGRPTYEQYF
CDR3 DNA: TGTGCCAGCAGTTTAGGTCGTCCCACCTACGAGCAGTACTTC

V gene: TRBV30
J gene: TRBJ2-1
D gene: -
clone size: -
CDR3 protein: CACRATYNEQFF
CDR3 DNA: TGTGCCTGTAGAGCAACCTACAATGAGCAGTTCTTC

V gene: TRBV5-1
J gene: TRBJ2-7
D gene: TRBD2
clone size: -
CDR3 protein: CASSFAGEGYEQYF
CDR3 DNA: TGCGCCAGCAGCTTTGCGGGAGAGGGGTACGAGCAGTACTTC

V gene: TRBV4-2
J gene: TRBJ2-1
D gene: -
clone size: -
CDR3 protein: CASSLLGGLTNEQFF
CDR3 DNA: TGTGCCAGCAGCCTCTTGGGGGGCCTGACTAATGAGCAGTTCTTC

V gene: TRBV7-9
J gene: TRBJ2-2
D gene: -
clone size: once
CDR3 protein: CASSPTENTGELFF
CDR3 DNA: TGTGCCAGCAGCCCAACAGAAAACACCGGGGAGCTGTTTTTT

V gene: TRBV2
J gene: TRBJ2-3
D gene: -
clone size: -
CDR3 protein: CASGAQLPGGLTTDTQYF
CDR3 DNA: TGTGCCAGCGGGGCGCAGCTCCCAGGGGGGCTGACCACAGATACGCAGTATTTT

V gene: TRBV7-2
J gene: TRBJ1-1
D gene: -
clone size: -
CDR3 protein: CASSPHTTGNTEAFF
CDR3 DNA: TGTGCCAGCAGCCCCCACACGACAGGGAACACTGAAGCTTTCTTT

V gene: TRBV5-4
J gene: TRBJ2-1
D gene: TRBD2
clone size: -
CDR3 protein: CASSLEAGGRNEQFF
CDR3 DNA: TGTGCCAGCAGCTTGGAAGCGGGAGGAAGGAATGAGCAGTTCTTC

V gene: TRBV29-1
J gene: TRBJ1-3
D gene: -
clone size: -
CDR3 protein: CSVEELGVAIYF
CDR3 DNA: TGCAGCGTTGAAGAGTTGGGGGTTGCCATATATTTT

V gene: TRBV3-1
J gene: TRBJ2-5
D gene: -
clone size: -
CDR3 protein: CASSQGGDLPKTQYF
CDR3 DNA: TGTGCCAGCAGCCAAGGTGGGGACCTGCCTAAGACCCAGTACTTC

V gene: TRBV7-3
J gene: TRBJ2-6
D gene: -
clone size: -
CDR3 protein: CASSLISASGANVLTF
CDR3 DNA: TGTGCCAGCAGCTTAATATCGGCCTCTGGGGCCAACGTCCTGACTTTC

V gene: TRBV7-9
J gene: TRBJ2-4
D gene: -
clone size: -
CDR3 protein: CASSRVILAKNIQYF
CDR3 DNA: TGTGCCAGCAGTCGTGTAATACTAGCCAAAAACATTCAGTACTTC

V gene: TRBV7-3
J gene: TRBJ2-5
D gene: -
clone size: -
CDR3 protein: CASSLRGDRGETQYF
CDR3 DNA: TGTGCCAGCAGCTTACGAGGGGATCGGGGAGAGACCCAGTACTTC

V gene: TRBV4-1
J gene: TRBJ2-3
D gene: TRBD2
clone size: -
CDR3 protein: CASSQGLAGVSSTDTQYF
CDR3 DNA: TGCGCCAGCAGCCAAGGACTAGCGGGAGTGAGTAGCACAGATACGCAGTATTTT

V gene: TRBV6-2/TRBV6-3
J gene: TRBJ1-1
D gene: -
clone size: -
CDR3 protein: CASSLRDTEAFF
CDR3 DNA: TGTGCCAGCAGTTTAAGAGACACTGAAGCTTTCTTT

V gene: TRBV3-1
J gene: TRBJ2-2
D gene: -
clone size: -
CDR3 protein: CASSQRAGTAGELFF
CDR3 DNA: TGTGCCAGCAGCCAAAGAGCCGGGACGGCAGGGGAGCTGTTTTTT

V gene: TRBV27
J gene: TRBJ2-4
D gene: TRBD2
clone size: -
CDR3 protein: CASSPGTSGSFSKNIQYF
CDR3 DNA: TGTGCCAGCAGTCCCGGGACTAGCGGGAGTTTCTCCAAAAACATTCAGTACTTC

V gene: TRBV28
J gene: TRBJ1-2
D gene: TRBD1
clone size: once
CDR3 protein: CASSSAGTGANYGYTF
CDR3 DNA: TGTGCCAGCAGTTCCGCCGGGACAGGGGCTAACTATGGCTACACCTTC

V gene: TRBV7-2
J gene: TRBJ2-7
D gene: -
clone size: -
CDR3 protein: CASSPPRRGGEQYF
CDR3 DNA: TGTGCCAGCAGCCCCCCGAGGAGGGGCGGCGAGCAGTACTTC

V gene: TRBV4-3
J gene: TRBJ2-3
D gene: TRBD2
clone size: -
CDR3 protein: CASSQDPSGRYTQYF
CDR3 DNA: TGCGCCAGCAGCCAAGATCCTAGCGGGAGATATACGCAGTATTTT

V gene: TRBV3-1
J gene: TRBJ2-1
D gene: -
clone size: -
CDR3 protein: CASSQDKGWNEQFF
CDR3 DNA: TGTGCCAGCAGCCAAGATAAGGGTTGGAATGAGCAGTTCTTC

V gene: TRBV9
J gene: TRBJ2-3
D gene: TRBD2
clone size: -
CDR3 protein: CASSLWGLAVTDTQYF
CDR3 DNA: TGTGCCAGCAGCCTCTGGGGACTAGCGGTCACAGATACGCAGTATTTT

V gene: TRBV5-1
J gene: TRBJ2-6
D gene: -
clone size: once
CDR3 protein: CASSPGQLSGANVLTF
CDR3 DNA: TGCGCCAGCAGCCCGGGACAACTCTCTGGGGCCAACGTCCTGACTTTC

V gene: TRBV28
J gene: TRBJ2-3
D gene: -
clone size: -
CDR3 protein: CASSPQTSRADTQYF
CDR3 DNA: TGTGCCAGCAGCCCTCAGACTAGTAGAGCAGATACGCAGTATTTT

V gene: TRBV12-3/TRBV12-4
J gene: TRBJ2-5
D gene: TRBD2
clone size: -
CDR3 protein: CASSLGGLAGVEETQYF
CDR3 DNA: TGTGCCAGCAGTTTAGGAGGGCTAGCGGGAGTCGAAGAGACCCAGTACTTC

V gene: TRBV7-2
J gene: TRBJ2-1
D gene: TRBD2
clone size: few
CDR3 protein: CASSPPGLASNEQFF
CDR3 DNA: TGTGCCAGCAGCCCCCCGGGACTAGCGAGCAATGAGCAGTTCTTC

V gene: TRBV7-9
J gene: TRBJ2-5
D gene: -
clone size: -
CDR3 protein: CASSSSGGETQYF
CDR3 DNA: TGTGCCAGCAGCTCAAGCGGCGGAGAGACCCAGTACTTC

V gene: TRBV11-3
J gene: TRBJ2-2
D gene: TRBD2
clone size: -
CDR3 protein: CASSPGGTVGELFF
CDR3 DNA: TGTGCCAGCAGCCCGGGAGGAACCGTCGGGGAGCTGTTTTTT

V gene: TRBV20-1
J gene: TRBJ2-3
D gene: TRBD2
clone size: -
CDR3 protein: CSAETDFWTSGFTDTQYF
CDR3 DNA: TGCAGTGCGGAAACGGACTTCTGGACTAGCGGCTTCACAGATACGCAGTATTTT

V gene: TRBV12-3/TRBV12-4
J gene: TRBJ2-7
D gene: -
clone size: -
CDR3 protein: CASRRTVMEQYF
CDR3 DNA: TGTGCCAGCAGACGGACAGTAATGGAGCAGTACTTC

V gene: TRBV5-1
J gene: TRBJ1-1
D gene: -
clone size: -
CDR3 protein: CASSFGGSLTPEAFF
CDR3 DNA: TGCGCCAGCAGCTTCGGCGGGTCCCTTACCCCTGAAGCTTTCTTT

V gene: TRBV9
J gene: TRBJ1-4
D gene: -
clone size: -
CDR3 protein: CASSVATGATNEKLFF
CDR3 DNA: TGTGCCAGCAGCGTAGCTACGGGGGCAACTAATGAAAAACTGTTTTTT

V gene: TRBV6-5
J gene: TRBJ1-1
D gene: -
clone size: -
CDR3 protein: CASSPPRRLNTEAFF
CDR3 DNA: TGTGCCAGCAGTCCCCCTCGGAGATTGAACACTGAAGCTTTCTTT

V gene: TRBV5-4
J gene: TRBJ2-1
D gene: -
clone size: once
CDR3 protein: CASSVPRTANNEQFF
CDR3 DNA: TGTGCCAGCAGCGTCCCGCGGACGGCTAACAATGAGCAGTTCTTC

V gene: TRBV7-2
J gene: TRBJ2-2
D gene: -
clone size: -
CDR3 protein: CASSFSGGDTGELFF
CDR3 DNA: TGTGCCAGCAGCTTTAGCGGAGGGGACACCGGGGAGCTGTTTTTT